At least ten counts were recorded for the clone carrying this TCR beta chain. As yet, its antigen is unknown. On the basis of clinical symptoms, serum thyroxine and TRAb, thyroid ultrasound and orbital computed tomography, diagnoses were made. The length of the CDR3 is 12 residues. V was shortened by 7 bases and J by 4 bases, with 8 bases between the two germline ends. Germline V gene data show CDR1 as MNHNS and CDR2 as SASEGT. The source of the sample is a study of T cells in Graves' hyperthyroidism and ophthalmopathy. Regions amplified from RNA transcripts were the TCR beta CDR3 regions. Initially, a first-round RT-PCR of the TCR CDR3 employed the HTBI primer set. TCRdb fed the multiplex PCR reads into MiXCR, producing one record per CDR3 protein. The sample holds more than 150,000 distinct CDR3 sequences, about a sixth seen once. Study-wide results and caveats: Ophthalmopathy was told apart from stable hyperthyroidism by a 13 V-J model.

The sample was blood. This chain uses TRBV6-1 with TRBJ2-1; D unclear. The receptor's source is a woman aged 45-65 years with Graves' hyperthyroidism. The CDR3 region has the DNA TGTGCCAGCATTGGGATGTACAATGAGCAGTTCTTC. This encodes CASIGMYNEQFF.